What follows describes a single TCR beta chain. Unique molecular identifiers were used to barcode this TCRbeta library. TCRdb reprocessed the PCR reads via MiXCR and lists one record per CDR3 protein. The sample gives 120,000 or so distinct CDR3 sequences, approximately 10% of which show up once; 6.5% to 9.5% is in the top ten. This record belongs to a study of T-cell reconstitution after alpha-beta-depleted transplantation in children. V was cut by 5 bases and J by 1 base, with 21 bases left in between. This CDR3 is 18 amino acids long. Germline-derived CDR1 and CDR2 are SGHVS and FNYEAQ. The chain joins TRBV7-6 to TRBJ2-1, with TRBD2 as a possible D gene (5 bases). The sample was PBMCs from the stem cell graft donor, taken from the stem cell graft. The sequence was collected from a human donor who donated a stem cell graft to a child with acute lymphoblastic leukemia. The CDR3 is CASSPLGLWERSYNEQFF. CDR3 coding DNA: TGTGCCAGCAGCCCCTTAGGGTTGTGGGAGAGGTCCTACAATGAGCAGTTCTTC. Drawing the rest from reference TRBV7-6 and TRBJ2-1, the complete variable domain is GAGVSQSPRYKVTKRGQDVALRCDPISGHVSLYWYRQALGQGPEFLTYFNYEAQQDKSGLPNDRFSAERPEGSISTLTIQRTEQRDSAMYRCASSPLGLWERSYNEQFFGPGTRLTVL.